This TCR beta chain was found in a study of OX40 agonist ivuxolimab in advanced cancers. About the full investigation: Ivuxolimab, which targeted the costimulatory receptor OX40 (CD134), was an agonistic, fully human IgG2 monoclonal antibody. The point of sequencing TCRbeta in the periphery was to test whether ivuxolimab changed TCR sequence diversity and drove clonal T-cell expansion. The dose-escalation cohort was about 83% male with a mean age of approximately 59 years, ranging from about 23 to 85. Partial responses occurred in three dose-escalation patients, of whom one had hepatocellular carcinoma and two had cutaneous melanoma. The paper reports the monotherapy dose-escalation portion (N of about 50 patients) of the phase I ivuxolimab trial. Intravenous ivuxolimab was administered to patients every 2 weeks at six dose levels: 0.01, 0.1, 0.3, 1.5, 3 and 10 mg/kg. Prior anti-PD-1, anti-PD-L1 or anti-CTLA-4 therapy was permitted, and approximately 42% of dose-escalation patients had received checkpoint inhibitors. Of the roughly 52 dose-escalation patients, hepatocellular carcinoma was present in approximately 20, melanoma in roughly 15, renal cell carcinoma in 9 and head and neck cancer in 9. What the research found in general, with its limitations: On average, CD8+ T cells showed more expanded clones than CD4+ T cells after ivuxolimab. The antigen specificity of the peripheral T cells that underwent clonal expansion was not determined. Clonal expansion of both CD4+ and CD8+ blood T cells was observed from baseline to week 6 at doses 0.1 to 3.0 mg/kg. In the 0.1-3.0 mg/kg groups, partial responders were among the patients with the lowest normalized peripheral clonal expansion, particularly in CD8+ T cells. Low levels of normalized T-cell clonal expansion were also seen in some patients who did not respond.

For sequencing of the TCRbeta CDR3 region, genomic DNA was extracted from the sorted cells. The immunoSEQ Assay was used for sequencing of TCRbeta CDR3 regions. TCRdb obtained this table from immuneACCESS and retained in-frame rearrangements with V and J assigned. These tables miss some clones; where compared with another copy, unresolved V genes account for less than half of the shortfall, and the remainder is unexplained. The sample records tens of thousands of clones, roughly four fifths of which are singletons. The ten biggest clones cover roughly 0.69% of the sample. The CDR3, cysteine through phenylalanine, is 14 amino acids long. Kept here is only the CDR3 DNA, which spans 42 bases and is read in frame from base 1. Sequences SGHRS (CDR1) and YFSETQ (CDR2) are obtained from the germline V gene. Patients with a history of autoimmune disease or receiving systemic immunosuppression were excluded from the trial. In every dose cohort, peripheral blood was drawn for TCR sequencing at baseline, cycle 4 day 1, and cycle 7 day 1. Samples were obtained from an open-label, multicenter, first-in-human phase I dose-escalation trial of ivuxolimab. Adults with locally advanced or metastatic melanoma, renal cell, hepatocellular, or head and neck squamous cell carcinoma were enrolled in the trial. Before TCR sequencing, CD4+ T cells and CD8+ T cells were sorted from peripheral blood as separate populations.

With respect to this clone: This receptor's antigen is unknown. At one end the junction does not follow the germline gene, possibly because of a read error. The sample has other DNA sequences that encode this CDR3 too.

This receptor was identified in an adult with an advanced solid tumor such as melanoma, head and neck, liver or kidney cancer. The V and J genes are TRBV5-1 and TRBJ1-5, with the D gene not confidently named. This sample comprised CD4+ or CD8+ T cells sorted from blood, obtained in a trial of the OX40 agonist ivuxolimab. Read as DNA, the sequence is TGCGCCAGCAGCTTGGAGGGTAGCAATCAGCCCCAACATTTT. Translated, this is CASSLEGSNQPQHF.